These 21 T cell receptor beta chains originate from one sample sequenced in a study of beta chain features in type 1 diabetes. Since all of the isolated RNA was reverse transcribed, expressed TCRB transcripts were what got sequenced. Method: immunoSEQ multiplex PCR; TCRdb's copy keeps in-frame clones and lacks some. The sample has some 220,000 clones; around 9.9% are singletons. Sequenced: central memory CD4+ T cells from blood. The receptor source for this set is a man younger than 35 in good health.

For this clone: The sample has other DNA sequences that encode this CDR3 too. The chain uses TRBV7-9 and TRBJ1-2; D might be TRBD1 (5 bases). Between the trimmed V and J ends, which lost 5 bases and 2 bases, there was a span of 6 bases. This CDR3 is 12 amino acids long. Germline loops: CDR1 SEHNR, CDR2 FQNEAQ (reference sequence). CDR3 residues: CASSPGNYGYTF. The CDR3 DNA reads as TGTGCCAGCAGCCCAGGGAACTATGGCTACACCTTC. The variable domain in full, completed from reference TRBV7-9 and TRBJ1-2, reads DTGVSQNPRHKITKRGQNVTFRCDPISEHNRLYWYRQTLGQGPEFLTYFQNEAQLEKSRLLSDRFSAERPKGSFSTLEIQRTEQGDSAMYLCASSPGNYGYTFGSGTRLTVV.

The chain recombines TRBV6-5 with TRBJ1-2; TRBD1 matches 9 bases. The CDR3 spans 14 residues. CDR1 and CDR2 from the germline V gene are MNHEY and SVGAGI. The ends lost 7 bases at V and 2 bases at J; junction bases unmatched: 5. Here the CDR3 DNA reads TGTGCCAGCACCCAAACAGGGGGCAACTATGGCTACACCTTC. This sequence encodes CASTQTGGNYGYTF.

The J gene is TRBJ1-3, the V gene TRBV5-4; perhaps TRBD1 as D (6 bases). The CDR3 runs 14 residues. Looked up from germline, CDR1 is SGHNT and CDR2 is YYREEE (reference sequence). V was clipped by 4 bases and J by 4 bases, with 12 bases between them. Written as DNA, the CDR3 is TGTGCCAGCAGCCAAGGGGACAAAGGAAACACCATATATTTT. Translating gives CASSQGDKGNTIYF.

The chain carries TRBV6-5 and TRBJ2-1, with D possibly being TRBD1 (6 bases). The CDR3 has 14 residues. Germline lookup yields CDR1 MNHEY and CDR2 SVGAGI. V was shortened by 5 bases and J by 4 bases, with 12 bases between the two germline ends. CDR3: CASSEIGQYNEQFF. Written as DNA, the CDR3 is TGTGCCAGCAGTGAAATCGGACAGTACAATGAGCAGTTCTTC.

This clone was detected many times. The chain carries TRBV28 and TRBJ2-7, with D perhaps matching TRBD1 (5 bases). Germline values: CDR1 MDHEN, CDR2 SYDVKM. This CDR3 spans 12 amino acids. Deletions cut 6 bases from V and 5 bases from J, with 11 bases between. CDR3 nucleotides: TGTGCCAGCAGGGGCCAGGGCCACGAGCAGTACTTC. It translates to CASRGQGHEQYF.

Ten or more counts support this clone. J is TRBJ2-1 and V is TRBV5-1; a weak D match, TRBD1 (5 bases). The ends were cut back, 1 base at V and 5 bases at J, with 13 bases in the middle. Germline V gene lookup returns CDR1 SGHRS and CDR2 YFSETQ. CDR3 length: 15 residues. CDR3 sequence: CASSLQSGYHNEQFF. Here the CDR3 DNA reads TGCGCCAGCAGCTTGCAGTCAGGGTATCACAATGAGCAGTTCTTC. The whole variable domain, remainder taken from reference TRBV5-1 and TRBJ2-1, is KAGVTQTPRYLIKTRGQQVTLSCSPISGHRSVSWYQQTPGQGLQFLFEYFSETQRNKGNFPGRFSGRQFSNSRSEMNVSTLELGDSALYLCASSLQSGYHNEQFFGPGTRLTVL.

Ten or more counts support this clone. CDR3 loop: CASSDSLRASTDTQYF. In nucleotides, the CDR3 is TGTGCCAGCAGCGATTCACTGAGAGCTAGCACAGATACGCAGTATTTT. V and J are TRBV7-9 and TRBJ2-3; D gene unclear. CDR1 SEHNR and CDR2 FQNEAQ come from the germline V gene (reference sequence). This CDR3 spans 16 amino acids. The V and J ends lost 5 bases and 0 bases respectively, with 15 bases between them. Supplemented by reference TRBV7-9 and TRBJ2-3, the full variable domain reads DTGVSQNPRHKITKRGQNVTFRCDPISEHNRLYWYRQTLGQGPEFLTYFQNEAQLEKSRLLSDRFSAERPKGSFSTLEIQRTEQGDSAMYLCASSDSLRASTDTQYFGPGTRLTVL.

This clone occurred many times. The junction shows a germline mismatch at one end, possibly a read error. J is TRBJ2-7 and V is TRBV7-9, with D possibly matching TRBD1 (6 bases). The CDR3 loop spans 15 amino acids. In germline, CDR1 is SEHNR, CDR2 FQNEAQ (reference sequence). CDR3 nucleotide sequence: TGTGCCAGCAGCCCGGGACAACAACTGGCCTATGAGCAGTACTTC. Translation gives CASSPGQQLAYEQYF.

This chain links TRBV29-1 with TRBJ2-7; D may be TRBD1 (6 bases). The length of the CDR3 is 12 residues. CDR1 SQVTM and CDR2 ANQGSEA come from the germline V gene. Trimming removed 4 bases at V and 6 bases at J, with 13 bases between. The CDR3 DNA reads TGCAGCGTTGGGGTACAGGGAAGCGAGCAGTACTTC. Encoded protein: CSVGVQGSEQYF.

The J gene is TRBJ2-1, the V gene TRBV28; D is unresolved. Trimming cost V 7 bases and J 0 bases, with 10 bases left between them. CDR1 is MDHEN and CDR2 is SYDVKM in the germline V gene. The CDR3 is made up of 14 amino acids. CDR3 sequence reads: CASKSPSSYNEQFF. The CDR3 nucleotides are TGTGCCAGCAAAAGCCCGAGCTCCTACAATGAGCAGTTCTTC.

Of note for this clone: Other DNA sequences in the sample encode the same CDR3. The V gene is TRBV29-1, the J gene TRBJ1-1; 7 nucleotides match TRBD1. Germline V gene lookup returns CDR1 SQVTM and CDR2 ANQGSEA. This CDR3 is 15 amino acids long. V shed 4 bases and J 0 bases; nucleotides not matched to a gene: 8. CDR3 loop: CSVGQGWGMNTEAFF. CDR3 coding DNA: TGCAGCGTTGGACAGGGTTGGGGAATGAACACTGAAGCTTTCTTT.

The genes are TRBV30 and TRBJ1-3; D remains ambiguous. This CDR3 has 17 residues. V was cut by 0 bases and J by 0 bases, with 15 bases left in between. Looked up from germline, CDR1 is GTSNPN and CDR2 is SVGIG (reference sequence). DNA of the CDR3: TGTGCCTGGAGTGTACCACCTGGGGAACACTCTGGAAACACCATATATTTT. The encoded protein is CAWSVPPGEHSGNTIYF.

The rearrangement joins TRBV9 to TRBJ2-2, with TRBD1 matching 8 bases. Germline CDR1 is SGDLS and CDR2 is YYNGEE. This CDR3 spans 16 amino acids. The ends lost 0 bases at V and 6 bases at J; junction bases unmatched: 7. CDR3 DNA: TGTGCCAGCAGCGTAGCCGGGACAGGAGGCGCCGGGGAGCTGTTTTTT. This sequence encodes CASSVAGTGGAGELFF.

This clone turned up a few times. This sequence joins TRBV9 and TRBJ2-7; D may correspond to TRBD1 or TRBD2 (6 bases each). Germline V gives CDR1 SGDLS, CDR2 YYNGEE. V gave up 0 bases and J gave up 2 bases, with 9 bases separating them. The CDR3 length is 14 residues. The CDR3 coding sequence is TGTGCCAGCAGCGTAGAGGGGGGACCCTACGAGCAGTACTTC. This translates into CASSVEGGPYEQYF.

This clone was seen at least ten times. The chain couples TRBV5-1 to TRBJ2-7; D is uncertain. The CDR3 is made up of 14 amino acids. Germline V gene data show CDR1 as SGHRS and CDR2 as YFSETQ. V was pared by 4 bases and J by 4 bases, with 15 bases between. The CDR3 coding sequence is TGCGCCAGCAGCCGTGGAGAGCCCGGTTACGAGCAGTACTTC. Residues: CASSRGEPGYEQYF.

In this sample, this clone turned up a few times. The rearrangement uses TRBV14 and TRBJ2-7; D gene ambiguous. Germline V CDR1 and CDR2: SGHDN, FVKESK. The ends were cut back, 1 base at V and 6 bases at J, with 16 bases in the middle. CDR3 length equals 15 residues. CDR3 residues: CASSQAKKTPAEQYF. The CDR3 nucleotides are TGTGCCAGCAGCCAAGCTAAAAAGACTCCGGCCGAGCAGTACTTC.

Many counts were recorded for this clone. The chain carries TRBV29-1 and TRBJ1-2; D gene ambiguous. CDR1 is SQVTM, CDR2 ANQGSEA, per germline. V lost 7 bases and J 8 bases, leaving 14 bases between the germline ends. This CDR3 is 11 amino acids long. This chain's CDR3 is CSGRDGYGYTF. CDR3 DNA sequence: TGCAGCGGACGCGACGGGTACGGCTACACCTTC. Drawing the rest from reference TRBV29-1 and TRBJ1-2, the complete variable domain is SAVISQKPSRDICQRGTSLTIQCQVDSQVTMMFWYRQQPGQSLTLIATANQGSEATYESGFVIDKFPISRPNLTFSTLTVSNMSPEDSSIYLCSGRDGYGYTFGSGTRLTVV.

The chain uses TRBV5-4 and TRBJ2-5; 7 bases line up with TRBD2. CDR1 and CDR2 from the germline V gene are SGHNT and YYREEE (reference sequence). V gave up 3 bases and J gave up 5 bases; unmatched junction bases: 7. There are 14 residues in the CDR3. The DNA of the CDR3 is TGTGCCAGCAGCTGGGCGGGAGTCCGTGAGACCCAGTACTTC. Translating gives CASSWAGVRETQYF.

As DNA, the CDR3 is TGTGCCAGCAGCACGGAGCGGGAGGTCGGAGATACGCAGTATTTT. Protein product: CASSTEREVGDTQYF. The gene calls are TRBV5-4 and TRBJ2-3; TRBD2 agrees at 9 bases. J gave up 5 bases and V 4 bases, and 8 bases lay outside the gene matches. The CDR3 loop spans 15 amino acids. Germline V gene data show CDR1 as SGHNT and CDR2 as YYREEE (reference sequence).

V and J are TRBV5-1 and TRBJ2-1; 7 nucleotides match TRBD2. Germline V lookup: CDR1 SGHRS, CDR2 YFSETQ. V dropped 3 bases and J dropped 0; count of bases not matched to a gene: 6. The CDR3 loop spans 16 amino acids. For the CDR3, the DNA is TGCGCCAGCAGCTGGACCTCTAGCGGCTCCTACAATGAGCAGTTCTTC. The encoded protein is CASSWTSSGSYNEQFF.

This clone was found a few times. The chain has TRBV14 and TRBJ2-7, with 10 bases that match TRBD2. The V gene's germline CDR1 is SGHDN and CDR2 FVKESK. V was clipped by 0 bases and J by 2 bases; unmatched bases: 4. The CDR3 spans 16 residues. In DNA form, the CDR3 reads TGTGCCAGCAGCCAAGATACGAGCGGGAGGGCCTACGAGCAGTACTTC. This sequence encodes CASSQDTSGRAYEQYF.